This T cell receptor (beta chain) was captured by sequencing in a study of blood T cell repertoires in COVID-19. On the study more broadly: Sample material is recorded as cDNA or gDNA derived from T cells, B-cell-depleted T cells, or PBMCs.

This table comes from immunoSEQ multiplex PCR, and its TCRdb copy is limited to in-frame clones, with some not included. In the table there are 200,000 to 300,000 clones, approximately 86% of which are singletons. Germline values: CDR1 MNHEY, CDR2 SVGAGI. V was trimmed by 7 bases and J by 5 bases, leaving 7 bases between them. CDR3 length: 11 amino acids. What was sequenced was peripheral blood. The V call is TRBV6-5, the J call TRBJ2-3; unclear D gene. The TCR was taken from a woman aged 55-75 years with COVID-19, enrolled during active disease. CDR3 sequence: CASKRGDTQYF. The DNA for the CDR3 is TGTGCCAGCAAGCGAGGAGATACGCAGTATTTT.